The sample holds a few counts of the clone carrying this T cell receptor beta chain. Its antigen is not known. Within the sample, other DNA sequences also encode this same CDR3. The CDR3 is 12 amino acids. Germline V gene data show CDR1 as MDHEN and CDR2 as SYDVKM. Trimming removed 7 bases at V and 5 bases at J, with 9 bases between. Researchers ran the PCR with 60 Vbeta and 13 Jbeta primers. Clones were read by immunoSEQ multiplex PCR, and TCRdb kept only the in-frame ones, dropping some. The repertoire consists of some 170,000 clones, with less than 85% occurring once and the leading ten covering 1.3% to 1.5%. The data stem from a study of cytomegalovirus exposure and HLA in healthy donors. Study-wide points: Productive status was seen about 87% or about 30% of the time for most TCR beta V segments in an earlier analysis. With high specificity and sensitivity, the classifier reportedly diagnosed cytomegalovirus status. Of the V segments, some could not be distinguished, including TRBV6-2 and TRBV6-3, and were excluded.

This receptor was taken from a man aged 55 to 70 in good health and CMV-seronegative. The V gene is TRBV28, the J gene TRBJ2-1; D unresolved. Sequencing used PBMCs. CDR3 in DNA: TGTGCCAGCAAACGAGGAGACAATGAGCAGTTCTTC. Translating gives CASKRGDNEQFF.